This TCR beta chain was recovered during a study of siplizumab effects on memory and regulatory T cells. Study-wide findings and caveats: Alloreactive sequences from unstimulated CD4+ memory cells fell significantly with siplizumab.

This table comes from immunoSEQ multiplex PCR, and its TCRdb copy is limited to in-frame clones, with some not included. The sample includes around 99,000 clones, about 91% of them seen just once. About this clone itself: The antigen remains unidentified.

Deletions cut 6 bases from V and 1 base from J, with 6 bases between. CDR1 is KGHSH and CDR2 is LQKENI in the germline V gene. The CDR3 runs to 12 residues. The sequence was collected from a human donor in good health. This rearrangement joins TRBV18 to TRBJ1-1, with D unresolved. Sequenced input: Tregs sorted from blood. The CDR3 protein is CASSSGNTEAFF. Written as DNA, the CDR3 is TGTGCCAGCTCGTCAGGGAACACTGAAGCTTTCTTT. Looking up the rest from reference TRBV18 and TRBJ1-1 gives the full variable domain: NAGVMQNPRHLVRRRGQEARLRCSPMKGHSHVYWYRQLPEEGLKFMVYLQKENIIDESGMPKERFSAEFPKEGPSILRIQQVVRGDSAAYFCASSSGNTEAFFGQGTRLTVV.